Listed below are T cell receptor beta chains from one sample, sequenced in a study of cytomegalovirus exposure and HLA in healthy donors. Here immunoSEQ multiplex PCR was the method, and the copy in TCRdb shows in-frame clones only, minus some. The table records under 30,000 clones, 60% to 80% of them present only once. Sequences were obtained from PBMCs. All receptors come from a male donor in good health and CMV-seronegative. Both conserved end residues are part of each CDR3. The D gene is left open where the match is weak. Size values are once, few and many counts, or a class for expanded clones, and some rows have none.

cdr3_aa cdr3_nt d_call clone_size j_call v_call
CASSRGGLTDTQYF TGTGCCAGCAGTCGGGGGGGCCTCACAGATACGCAGTATTTT TRBD2 . TRBJ2-3 TRBV2
CASSYLTGRDQPQHF TGTGCCAGCAGTTACCTGACAGGGCGGGATCAGCCCCAGCATTTT TRBD1 once TRBJ1-5 TRBV28
CASSQDRDPEWQYF TGCGCCAGCAGCCAAGATAGAGACCCGGAGTGGCAGTACTTC . . TRBJ2-7 TRBV4-3
CASSIESGGPYEQYF TGTGCCAGCAGTATCGAGTCGGGAGGACCCTACGAGCAGTACTTC TRBD2 . TRBJ2-7 TRBV2
CASKRGLDSNQPQHF TGTGCCAGCAAAAGGGGCCTCGATAGCAATCAGCCCCAGCATTTT . . TRBJ1-5 TRBV6-6
CASSPYGQGLQETQYF TGCGCCAGCAGCCCATACGGACAGGGCCTACAAGAGACCCAGTACTTC TRBD1 . TRBJ2-5 TRBV5-1
CASSPITARSTDTQYF TGTGCCAGCAGTCCTATAACAGCAAGGAGCACAGATACGCAGTATTTT . . TRBJ2-3 TRBV28
CASSFVGTSGGDEQFF TGCGCCAGCAGCTTTGTCGGGACTAGCGGGGGTGATGAGCAGTTCTTC TRBD2 . TRBJ2-1 TRBV5-1
CASSLWGLAAGGQETQYF TGTGCCAGCAGTTTATGGGGACTAGCGGCGGGGGGCCAAGAGACCCAGTACTTC TRBD2 few TRBJ2-5 TRBV27
CASSLDDDSLEFF TGTGCCAGCAGCTTAGATGACGACTCCCTCGAGTTCTTC . . TRBJ2-1 TRBV11-2
CASKGGIGQPQHF TGTGCCAGCAAGGGGGGGATAGGGCAGCCCCAGCATTTT . . TRBJ1-5 TRBV6-6
CASSLTGGYEQYF TGTGCCAGCAGCTTGACAGGCGGCTACGAGCAGTACTTC . . TRBJ2-7 TRBV7-3
CASSLQGTGELFF TGTGCCAGCAGCTTGCAGGGCACCGGGGAGCTGTTTTTT . . TRBJ2-2 TRBV7-2
CASSTRTGWEQYF TGTGCCAGCAGTACCCGGACAGGGTGGGAGCAGTACTTC TRBD1 . TRBJ2-7 TRBV27
CASSQQGSYGYTF TGTGCCAGCAGCCAGCAGGGTTCCTATGGCTACACCTTC . once TRBJ1-2 TRBV4-2
CASGPQENTEAFF TGTGCTAGTGGTCCGCAGGAGAACACTGAAGCTTTCTTT . . TRBJ1-1 TRBV12-5